The 32 T cell receptor beta chains presented below share a single source sample, sequenced in a study of T cells and Merkel cell carcinoma outcomes (dated by TCRdb to about 2020). The library was generated by the immunoSEQ multiplex PCR assay. What TCRdb holds here is the immuneACCESS table cut down to in-frame rearrangements. Part of the clones is not present; checked against another copy, under half of the missing clones reflect an unresolved V gene, and the others are unexplained. Across this sample there are around 15,000 clones, with about 90% seen only once. The ten top clones hold around 8% of the sample. The material sequenced was tumor tissue from Merkel cell carcinoma. The receptors come from a human donor with Merkel cell carcinoma.

This clone was detected a few times. The chain recombines TRBV19 with TRBJ2-1; TRBD2 matches at 9 bases. Trimming at V came to 1 base and at J to 6 bases, leaving 16 bases not matched to a gene. The CDR3 runs 19 residues. Germline V gives CDR1 LNHDA, CDR2 SQIVND (reference sequence). Here the CDR3 DNA reads TGTGCCAGTAGTATAGGGTTTTACTCGGTAGCGGGAGTTCCCAATGAGCAGTTCTTC. Encoded protein: CASSIGFYSVAGVPNEQFF.

CDR3 amino acids: CASSPDRNQPQHF. The CDR3 DNA follows: TGTGCCAGTAGTCCCGACAGAAATCAGCCCCAGCATTTT. The chain combines TRBV19 with TRBJ1-5, with D perhaps TRBD1 (5 bases). V gave up 5 bases and J gave up 4 bases, with 9 bases separating them. In germline, CDR1 is LNHDA, CDR2 SQIVND (reference sequence). This CDR3 contains 13 residues.

This clone was detected only once. V usage is TRBV7-9 and J usage is TRBJ1-1; no clear D. This CDR3 contains 13 residues. Per the germline V gene, CDR1 is SEHNR and CDR2 is FQNEAQ (reference sequence). The V end lost 4 bases, the J end lost 0 bases, and 6 bases lay between the germline ends. CDR3 sequence: CASSSPMNTEAFF. The CDR3 nucleotides are TGTGCCAGCAGCTCCCCAATGAACACTGAAGCTTTCTTT.

V is TRBV7-9 and J is TRBJ1-4; D gene uncertain. Per germline, CDR1 SEHNR and CDR2 FQNEAQ (reference sequence). With 5 bases removed from V and 8 bases from J, the gap between germline ends came to 21 bases. This CDR3 contains 16 residues. The CDR3 DNA sequence: TGTGCCAGCAGCCAAAAGCAGACCTTACTTGGGGAAAAACTGTTTTTT. Translation gives CASSQKQTLLGEKLFF.

This chain joins TRBV19 and TRBJ1-5; D not certain. V was clipped by 2 bases and J by 7 bases, with 12 bases between them. Germline-derived CDR1 and CDR2 are LNHDA and SQIVND (reference sequence). CDR3 length: 14 residues. The CDR3 bases are TGTGCCAGTAGTATATCGGGAGACGGCCAGCCCCAGCATTTT. The encoded protein is CASSISGDGQPQHF.

The chain uses TRBV6-5 and TRBJ2-3, with TRBD2 matching 12 bases. With V trimmed by 3 bases and J by 4 bases, 2 bases remained unmatched. The CDR3 runs to 15 residues. CDR1 and CDR2 (germline): MNHEY, SVGAGI. CDR3 coding DNA: TGTGCCAGCAGTTATGGGACTAGCGGGTCAGATACGCAGTATTTT. Its protein product is CASSYGTSGSDTQYF.

The rearrangement joins TRBV29-1 to TRBJ1-2; perhaps TRBD1 as D (6 bases). Deletions cut 4 bases from V and 4 bases from J, with 16 bases between. Looked up from germline, CDR1 is SQVTM and CDR2 is ANQGSEA. The CDR3 runs to 14 residues. The CDR3 loop reads CSVATQGSGYGYTF. The DNA for the CDR3 is TGCAGCGTTGCGACCCAGGGGTCTGGCTATGGCTACACCTTC.

CDR3 protein: CANREGLNTEAFF. DNA for the CDR3: TGTGCCAACCGAGAAGGGTTGAACACTGAAGCTTTCTTT. V usage is TRBV6-6 and J usage is TRBJ1-1; D ambiguous. The V gene lost 10 bases and the J gene lost 0 bases, with 12 bases spanning the gap. The CDR3 consists of 13 residues. Looked up from germline, CDR1 is MNHNY and CDR2 is SVGAGI (reference sequence).

The CDR3 here is CASGNLFETGYTF. CDR3 nucleotides: TGTGCCAGCGGAAACCTTTTTGAGACTGGCTACACCTTC. The chain recombines TRBV27 with TRBJ1-2; D is unresolved. Germline assignment: CDR1 MNHEY and CDR2 SMNVEV (reference sequence). The V end was cut by 8 bases, the J end by 7 bases, with 17 bases between. The CDR3 has 13 amino acids.

V and J are TRBV11-2 and TRBJ1-1, with unresolved D. The V gene lost 4 bases and the J gene lost 7 bases, with 13 bases spanning the gap. The CDR3 is 13 amino acids. CDR1 is SGHAT and CDR2 is FQNNGV in the germline V gene. This CDR3 is CASSSTRLREAFF. For the CDR3, the DNA is TGTGCCAGCAGCTCGACAAGGTTACGTGAAGCTTTCTTT.

The chain couples TRBV18 to TRBJ2-2; TRBD1 matches 9 bases. Germline V gene data show CDR1 as KGHSH and CDR2 as LQKENI. This CDR3 region has 18 residues. With V trimmed by 0 bases and J by 1 base, 6 bases remained unmatched. For the CDR3, the DNA is TGTGCCAGCTCACCACCGATAGGGACAGGGATGAACACCGGGGAGCTGTTTTTT. Its translation is CASSPPIGTGMNTGELFF.

The rearrangement links TRBV28 to TRBJ2-2; D call uncertain. V was cut by 6 bases and J by 2 bases, with 7 bases left in between. The CDR3 runs to 13 residues. Germline values: CDR1 MDHEN, CDR2 SYDVKM. The CDR3 bases are TGTGCCAGCAGGATTATCAACACCGGGGAGCTGTTTTTT. Protein sequence: CASRIINTGELFF.

The chain couples TRBV2 to TRBJ2-2; D remains unclear. Trimming left V 3 bases short and J 8 bases short, with 10 bases between. Germline CDR1 SNHLY, CDR2 FYNNEI. CDR3 length: 13 amino acids. The DNA for the CDR3 is TGTGCCAGCAGTGAGAGTCCCGGGGGGGAGCTGTTTTTT. It translates to CASSESPGGELFF.

This clone was counted a single time. CDR3 sequence (DNA): TGTGCCAGCAGCCTCCAGTCGCGGGGGGCCTATGGAGAGACCCAGTACTTC. Its protein product is CASSLQSRGAYGETQYF. J is TRBJ2-5 and V is TRBV4-2, with 8 bases aligning to TRBD2. The CDR3 contains 17 residues. V trimming: 4 bases; J trimming: 4 bases; junction bases outside the gene matches: 14. Germline CDR1 reads LGHNA; CDR2 reads YNFKEQ.

The rearrangement uses TRBV9 and TRBJ1-1; no clear D. Germline V CDR1 and CDR2: SGDLS, YYNGEE. The CDR3 runs 16 residues. The ends were cut back, 3 bases at V and 4 bases at J, with 19 bases in the middle. The CDR3 DNA reads as TGTGCCAGCAGCGCTGACTTGAGGGTCGTGGCCACTGAAGCTTTCTTT. Protein: CASSADLRVVATEAFF.

The chain employs TRBV4-1 and TRBJ1-1; no reliable D call. Between the trimmed V and J ends, which lost 3 bases and 2 bases, there was a span of 16 bases. Germline-derived CDR1 and CDR2 are MGHRA and YSYEKL. This CDR3 is built from 16 residues. The CDR3 sequence: CASSQSQTVGNTEAFF. DNA for the CDR3: TGCGCCAGCAGCCAGAGCCAAACAGTGGGAAACACTGAAGCTTTCTTT.

The rearrangement links TRBV9 to TRBJ1-1, with TRBD1 identical over 7 bases. The CDR3 runs 15 residues. CDR1 SGDLS and CDR2 YYNGEE come from the germline V gene. Trimming at V came to 3 bases and at J to 5 bases, leaving 10 bases not matched to a gene. This CDR3 is CASSAGEGARTEAFF. The CDR3 DNA sequence: TGTGCCAGCAGCGCAGGGGAGGGGGCGCGGACTGAAGCTTTCTTT.

The chain carries TRBV7-9 and TRBJ2-2; D is ambiguous. With 5 bases removed from V and 0 bases from J, the gap between germline ends came to 7 bases. The CDR3 covers 14 residues. Germline V gene sequence: CDR1 SEHNR, CDR2 FQNEAQ (reference sequence). In DNA form, the CDR3 reads TGTGCCAGCAGCCCCACAGCGAACACCGGGGAGCTGTTTTTT. Its translation is CASSPTANTGELFF.

The rearrangement joins TRBV5-6 to TRBJ2-1; TRBD1 or TRBD2 may be the D gene (5 bases each). V lost 3 bases to trimming and J lost 7 bases, with 5 bases between them. The CDR3 extends over 11 amino acids. Germline CDR1 SGHDT, CDR2 YYEEEE. CDR3 region: CASSWGNEQFF. The CDR3 DNA reads TGTGCCAGCAGCTGGGGGAATGAGCAGTTCTTC.

The J gene is TRBJ1-2, the V gene TRBV7-9; 9 nucleotides agree with TRBD1. The length of the CDR3 is 14 residues. CDR1 and CDR2 from the germline V gene are SEHNR and FQNEAQ (reference sequence). The trim removed 4 bases at V and 10 bases at J, leaving 10 bases unmatched. This CDR3 reads CASSWQGQGGDYTF. The CDR3 nucleotides read TGTGCCAGCAGCTGGCAGGGACAGGGCGGTGACTACACCTTC.

The V call is TRBV5-4, the J call TRBJ2-5; D remains unclear. Germline V gives CDR1 SGHNT, CDR2 YYREEE (reference sequence). V dropped 4 bases and J dropped 5 bases, with 18 bases sitting between them. The CDR3 runs to 15 residues. CDR3 nucleotides: TGTGCCAGCAGCCATGGACGGGCCAAAGAGGAGACCCAGTACTTC. Amino acid sequence: CASSHGRAKEETQYF.

The chain couples TRBV29-1 to TRBJ1-1, with 9 nucleotides matching TRBD1. Per germline, CDR1 SQVTM and CDR2 ANQGSEA. This CDR3 comprises 12 residues. V lost 5 bases, J lost 6 bases, and 4 bases stayed unmatched. The CDR3 nucleotides read TGCAGCGTTCACAGGGGGCTCGCTGAAGCTTTCTTT. This gives the protein CSVHRGLAEAFF.

As regards this clone: The junction differs from germline at one of its ends, possibly a read error. V usage is TRBV30 and J usage is TRBJ1-3, with D hard to call. This CDR3 region has 12 residues. The germline gives CDR1 GTSNPN, CDR2 SVGIG (reference sequence). This chain's CDR3 is CAWMNAGNTIYF. In nucleotides, the CDR3 is TGTGCCTGGATGAATGCTGGAAATACCATATATTTT.

The V gene is TRBV11-3, the J gene TRBJ2-1, with 9 bases fitting TRBD2. The CDR3 loop spans 15 amino acids. With V trimmed by 1 base and J by 5 bases, 3 bases remained unmatched. Per germline, CDR1 SGHNT and CDR2 YENEEA. The CDR3 reads CASSLVAGAHNEQFF. The CDR3 bases are TGTGCCAGCAGCTTAGTAGCGGGGGCCCACAATGAGCAGTTCTTC. Combining the CDR3 with reference TRBV11-3 and TRBJ2-1 gives the whole variable domain EAGVVQSPRYKIIEKKQPVAFWCNPISGHNTLYWYLQNLGQGPELLIRYENEEAVDDSQLPKDRFSAERLKGVDSTLKIQPAELGDSAVYLCASSLVAGAHNEQFFGPGTRLTVL.

The chain is built from TRBV19 and TRBJ1-6; 9 nucleotides agree with TRBD1. This CDR3 spans 15 amino acids. The V and J ends lost 6 bases and 0 bases, in that order; junction bases with no gene match: 0. From germline, CDR1 is LNHDA and CDR2 SQIVND (reference sequence). The DNA of the CDR3 is TGTGCCAGTAGGGACAGGGGCTCCTATAATTCACCCCTCCACTTT. Translated: CASRDRGSYNSPLHF. Full variable domain (rest looked up from reference TRBV19 and TRBJ1-6): DGGITQSPKYLFRKEGQNVTLSCEQNLNHDAMYWYRQDPGQGLRLIYYSQIVNDFQKGDIAEGYSVSREKKESFPLTVTSAQKNPTAFYLCASRDRGSYNSPLHFGNGTRLTVT.

This chain uses TRBV30 with TRBJ1-6, with D perhaps TRBD1 (6 bases). The germline V gene encodes CDR1 GTSNPN and CDR2 SVGIG (reference sequence). This CDR3 contains 13 residues. Trimming shortened V by 2 bases and J by 8 bases, and 10 bases separated the two germline ends. CDR3 nucleotides: TGTGCCTGGAGTTTACAGGGTTATTCACCCCTCCACTTT. As protein: CAWSLQGYSPLHF.

This chain connects TRBV12-5 to TRBJ2-1; 8 nucleotides agree with TRBD2. The CDR3 has 17 amino acids. With 6 bases clipped from V and 2 bases from J, the junction kept 12 bases outside the gene matches. From germline, CDR1 is LGHNT and CDR2 FRNRAP. The CDR3 DNA follows: TGTGCTAGTGGGCGGACTAGCCAACTGGATGCCTACAATGAGCAGTTCTTC. This codes for CASGRTSQLDAYNEQFF.

The chain carries TRBV29-1 and TRBJ2-5; D remains unclear. The CDR3 extends over 14 amino acids. Trimming removed 1 base from V and 2 bases from J, with 11 bases in between. The germline V gene has CDR1 SQVTM and CDR2 ANQGSEA. The CDR3 protein is CSVEAGHLQETQYF. In nucleotides, the CDR3 is TGCAGCGTTGAAGCAGGCCATTTACAAGAGACCCAGTACTTC.

The genes are TRBV5-6 and TRBJ1-2; possibly TRBD1 for D (5 bases). The CDR3 loop spans 12 amino acids. Germline CDR1 is SGHDT and CDR2 is YYEEEE. With 1 base removed from V and 6 bases from J, the gap between germline ends came to 7 bases. Here the CDR3 DNA reads TGTGCCAGCAGCTTGTGGGGGGATGGCTACACCTTC. The encoded protein is CASSLWGDGYTF. The full variable domain, completed using reference TRBV5-6 and TRBJ1-2, is DAGVTQSPTHLIKTRGQQVTLRCSPKSGHDTVSWYQQALGQGPQFIFQYYEEEERQRGNFPDRFSGHQFPNYSSELNVNALLLGDSALYLCASSLWGDGYTFGSGTRLTVV.

This clone was seen a single time. The chain joins TRBV5-4 to TRBJ2-1; perhaps TRBD2 as D (6 bases). V was trimmed by 4 bases and J by 0 bases, leaving 8 bases between them. CDR3 size: 14 residues. Germline V gene data show CDR1 as SGHNT and CDR2 as YYREEE (reference sequence). CDR3 in amino acids: CASSLRGSYNEQFF. CDR3 nucleotides: TGTGCCAGCAGCCTGCGGGGCTCCTACAATGAGCAGTTCTTC. Variable domain in full (rest from reference TRBV5-4 and TRBJ2-1): ETGVTQSPTHLIKTRGQQVTLRCSSQSGHNTVSWYQQALGQGPQFIFQYYREEENGRGNFPPRFSGLQFPNYSSELNVNALELDDSALYLCASSLRGSYNEQFFGPGTRLTVL.

The V call is TRBV14, the J call TRBJ2-7, with TRBD1 matching over 9 bases. This CDR3 comprises 15 residues. The germline V gene has CDR1 SGHDN and CDR2 FVKESK. V gave up 0 bases and J gave up 4 bases; unmatched junction bases: 4. DNA of the CDR3: TGTGCCAGCAGCCAAGATGGGACAGGGTTTTACGAGCAGTACTTC. It encodes CASSQDGTGFYEQYF. The complete variable domain, with remaining parts taken from reference TRBV14 and TRBJ2-7, reads EAGVTQFPSHSVIEKGQTVTLRCDPISGHDNLYWYRRVMGKEIKFLLHFVKESKQDESGMPNNRFLAERTGGTYSTLKVQPAELEDSGVYFCASSQDGTGFYEQYFGPGTRLTVT.

This rearrangement joins TRBV7-8 to TRBJ1-5, with no clear D. Germline values: CDR1 SGHVS, CDR2 FQNEAQ. This CDR3 region has 15 residues. Trimming left V 1 base short and J 2 bases short, with 9 bases between. CDR3 protein: CASSLVAGGNQPQHF. The DNA for the CDR3 is TGTGCCAGCAGCTTAGTCGCGGGAGGCAATCAGCCCCAGCATTTT. The complete variable domain, with remaining parts taken from reference TRBV7-8 and TRBJ1-5, reads GAGVSQSPRYKVAKRGQDVALRCDPISGHVSLFWYQQALGQGPEFLTYFQNEAQLDKSGLPSDRFFAERPEGSVSTLKIQRTQQEDSAVYLCASSLVAGGNQPQHFGDGTRLSIL.